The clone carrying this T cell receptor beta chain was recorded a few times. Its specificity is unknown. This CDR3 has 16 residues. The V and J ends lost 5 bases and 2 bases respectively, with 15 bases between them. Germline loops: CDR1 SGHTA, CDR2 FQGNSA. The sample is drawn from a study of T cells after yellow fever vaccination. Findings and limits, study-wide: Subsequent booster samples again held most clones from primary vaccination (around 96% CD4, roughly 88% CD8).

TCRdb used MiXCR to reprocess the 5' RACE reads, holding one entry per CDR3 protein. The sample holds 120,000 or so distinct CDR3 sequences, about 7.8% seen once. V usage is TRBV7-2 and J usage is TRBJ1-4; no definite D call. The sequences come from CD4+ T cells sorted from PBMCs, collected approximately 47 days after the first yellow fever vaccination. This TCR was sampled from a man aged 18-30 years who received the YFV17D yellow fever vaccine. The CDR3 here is CASSQAPKTTNEKLFF. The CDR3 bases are TGTGCCAGCAGCCAAGCCCCGAAGACCACTAATGAAAAACTGTTTTTT.